A selection of T cell receptor beta chains follows, all from one sample in a study of early T cells in non-severe SARS-CoV-2 infection. MiXCR, applied by TCRdb to the 5' RACE reads, yields one record per CDR3 protein. Altogether about 76,000 distinct CDR3 sequences are present, around a sixth being singletons, with the ten largest covering approximately 12%. The material sequenced was whole blood. The receptors shown here come from an adult who was a healthcare worker with PCR-confirmed SARS-CoV-2 infection or an uninfected control (not recorded which). The CDR3 runs from the conserved cysteine through the conserved F or W. The D gene is left open where the match is weak. Size is stated for part of the rows, as once, few or many counts, or as a class when the clone is expanded.

abundance: few; j_gene: TRBJ2-7; len: 16; d_gene: TRBD2; v_gene: TRBV20-1; CDR3nt: TGCAGTGCTATGATTGGACTAGCGCGGAGCTCCTACGAGCAGTACTTC; CDR3aa: CSAMIGLARSSYEQYF
abundance: -; j_gene: TRBJ2-1; len: 11; d_gene: -; v_gene: TRBV5-1; CDR3nt: TGCGCCAGCAGCTTGTCGAATGAGCAGTTCTTC; CDR3aa: CASSLSNEQFF
abundance: few; j_gene: TRBJ1-1; len: 15; d_gene: -; v_gene: TRBV28; CDR3nt: TGTGCCAGCAGTTTCAGCGGGACCGCGGGCCCTGAAGCTTTCTTT; CDR3aa: CASSFSGTAGPEAFF
abundance: -; j_gene: TRBJ2-1; len: 15; d_gene: TRBD2; v_gene: TRBV13; CDR3nt: TGTGCCAGCAGCGCCAATCTGGCGGGGGGTAATGAGCAGTTCTTC; CDR3aa: CASSANLAGGNEQFF
abundance: -; j_gene: TRBJ1-1; len: 12; d_gene: -; v_gene: TRBV10-1; CDR3nt: TGCGCCAGCAGTGACGATTATGGAGGAGCTTTCTTT; CDR3aa: CASSDDYGGAFF
abundance: many; j_gene: TRBJ1-1; len: 15; d_gene: TRBD1; v_gene: TRBV7-6; CDR3nt: TGTGCCAGCAGCTTCGGACAGGGGAGAAACACTGAAGCTTTCTTT; CDR3aa: CASSFGQGRNTEAFF
abundance: few; j_gene: TRBJ2-1; len: 15; d_gene: TRBD1; v_gene: TRBV7-9; CDR3nt: TGTGCCAGCAGCTTAGGACAGGGGGGCTACAATGAGCAGTTCTTC; CDR3aa: CASSLGQGGYNEQFF
abundance: -; j_gene: TRBJ1-2; len: 13; d_gene: -; v_gene: TRBV27; CDR3nt: TGTGCCAGCAGTTTTGGGGGAGTCTATGGCTACACCTTC; CDR3aa: CASSFGGVYGYTF
abundance: -; j_gene: TRBJ2-1; len: 14; d_gene: TRBD1; v_gene: TRBV11-3; CDR3nt: TGTGCCAGCAGCAAACAACAGGGGGGCAATGAGCAGTTCTTC; CDR3aa: CASSKQQGGNEQFF
abundance: few; j_gene: TRBJ2-2; len: 13; d_gene: -; v_gene: TRBV24-1; CDR3nt: TGTGCCATCGGACCGACCCACACCGGGGAGCTGTTTTTT; CDR3aa: CAIGPTHTGELFF
abundance: few; j_gene: TRBJ2-7; len: 15; d_gene: -; v_gene: TRBV25-1; CDR3nt: TGTGCCAGCAGTGAATTGGGCAGTCGCTCCTACGAGCAGTACTTC; CDR3aa: CASSELGSRSYEQYF
abundance: many; j_gene: TRBJ2-2; len: 13; d_gene: -; v_gene: TRBV20-1; CDR3nt: TGCAGTGCTAGGGAAGGGATGGCCGGGGAGCTGTTTTTT; CDR3aa: CSAREGMAGELFF
abundance: few; j_gene: TRBJ2-1; len: 16; d_gene: TRBD1; v_gene: TRBV7-3; CDR3nt: TGTGCCAGCAGCTCCTGGGACAGGGCTTCCTACAATGAGCAGTTCTTC; CDR3aa: CASSSWDRASYNEQFF
abundance: -; j_gene: TRBJ2-1; len: 18; d_gene: TRBD2; v_gene: TRBV29-1; CDR3nt: TGCAGCGTTGAAGATCCTAAGTGGGGCGGGAGTTCCTACAATGAGCAGTTCTTC; CDR3aa: CSVEDPKWGGSSYNEQFF
abundance: -; j_gene: TRBJ2-7; len: 15; d_gene: -; v_gene: TRBV29-1; CDR3nt: TGCAGCGTCTCGGTGGGAATCGGGGGTGACTACGAGCAGTACTTC; CDR3aa: CSVSVGIGGDYEQYF
abundance: -; j_gene: TRBJ2-1; len: 14; d_gene: -; v_gene: TRBV9; CDR3nt: TGTGCCAGCAGCGCCCAGGCCGGGTACAATGAGCAGTTCTTC; CDR3aa: CASSAQAGYNEQFF
abundance: -; j_gene: TRBJ2-7; len: 13; d_gene: TRBD1; v_gene: TRBV27; CDR3nt: TGTGCCAGCAGTTGGACAGGGGGGGACGAGCAGTACTTC; CDR3aa: CASSWTGGDEQYF
abundance: few; j_gene: TRBJ1-6; len: 16; d_gene: TRBD1; v_gene: TRBV6-6; CDR3nt: TGTGCCAGCAGTCCGGGACAGGGATCCTATAATTCACCCCTCCACTTT; CDR3aa: CASSPGQGSYNSPLHF
abundance: many; j_gene: TRBJ2-1; len: 15; d_gene: -; v_gene: TRBV10-1; CDR3nt: TGCGCCAGCAGTGCAGGGGGGCGCGCCTACAATGAGCAGTTCTTC; CDR3aa: CASSAGGRAYNEQFF
abundance: -; j_gene: TRBJ1-6; len: 15; d_gene: TRBD1; v_gene: TRBV9; CDR3nt: TGTGCCAGCAGCGTTTCCGGGACAGGGACTTCACCCCTCCACTTT; CDR3aa: CASSVSGTGTSPLHF
abundance: -; j_gene: TRBJ2-7; len: 15; d_gene: -; v_gene: TRBV5-1; CDR3nt: TGCGCCAGCAGTATCCTTATAGGACCGGGTCGGGAGCAGTACTTC; CDR3aa: CASSILIGPGREQYF
abundance: -; j_gene: TRBJ2-2; len: 21; d_gene: -; v_gene: TRBV6-5; CDR3nt: TGTGCCAGCAGTCCCGACGGGGGCCGCATTCCGGAGCTGACGAACACCGGGGAGCTGTTTTTT; CDR3aa: CASSPDGGRIPELTNTGELFF
abundance: -; j_gene: TRBJ1-1; len: 13; d_gene: -; v_gene: TRBV6-4; CDR3nt: TGTGCCAGCAGCTCTATCCCAAACACTGAAGCTTTCTTT; CDR3aa: CASSSIPNTEAFF
abundance: few; j_gene: TRBJ2-1; len: 21; d_gene: TRBD2; v_gene: TRBV18; CDR3nt: TGTGCCAGCTCACCGCTTCCCCGGACTAGCGGGATCGGGGGTGCCTACAATGAGCAGTTCTTC; CDR3aa: CASSPLPRTSGIGGAYNEQFF
abundance: -; j_gene: TRBJ2-7; len: 15; d_gene: -; v_gene: TRBV11-2; CDR3nt: TGTGCCAGCAGCCCGCAGGGACGCATGGGCGACGAGCAGTACTTC; CDR3aa: CASSPQGRMGDEQYF
abundance: few; j_gene: TRBJ2-7; len: 13; d_gene: -; v_gene: TRBV7-6; CDR3nt: TGTGCCAGCAGCTTAGATACGACCTACGAGCAGTACTTC; CDR3aa: CASSLDTTYEQYF
abundance: -; j_gene: TRBJ2-2; len: 15; d_gene: -; v_gene: TRBV5-1; CDR3nt: TGCGCCAGCAGCTTGGGAATTGATCACACCGGGGAGCCGTTTTTT; CDR3aa: CASSLGIDHTGEPFF
abundance: -; j_gene: TRBJ1-2; len: 18; d_gene: TRBD1; v_gene: TRBV7-2; CDR3nt: TGTGCCAGCAGCTTAGCGCGGTCAGGGGGAGGTTTGGGCTATGGCTACACCTTC; CDR3aa: CASSLARSGGGLGYGYTF